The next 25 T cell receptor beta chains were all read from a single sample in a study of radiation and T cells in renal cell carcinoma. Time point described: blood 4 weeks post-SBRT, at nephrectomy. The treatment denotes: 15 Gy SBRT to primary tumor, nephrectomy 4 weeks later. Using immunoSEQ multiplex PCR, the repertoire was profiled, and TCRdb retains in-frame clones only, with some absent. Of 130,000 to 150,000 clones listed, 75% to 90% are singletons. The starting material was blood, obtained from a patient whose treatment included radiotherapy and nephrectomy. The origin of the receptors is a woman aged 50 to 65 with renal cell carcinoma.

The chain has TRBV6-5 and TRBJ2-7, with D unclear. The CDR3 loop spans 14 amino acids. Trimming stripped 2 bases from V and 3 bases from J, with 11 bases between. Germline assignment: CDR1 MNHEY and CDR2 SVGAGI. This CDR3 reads CASSYDKSYYEQYF. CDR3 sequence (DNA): TGTGCCAGCAGTTACGACAAGTCATACTACGAGCAGTACTTC.

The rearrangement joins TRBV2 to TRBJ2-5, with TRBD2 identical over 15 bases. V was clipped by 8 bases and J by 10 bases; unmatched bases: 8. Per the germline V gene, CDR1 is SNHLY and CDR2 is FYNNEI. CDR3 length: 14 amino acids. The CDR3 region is CASSLGTSGGFQYF. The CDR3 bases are TGTGCCAGCTCGCTCGGGACTAGCGGGGGGTTCCAGTACTTC. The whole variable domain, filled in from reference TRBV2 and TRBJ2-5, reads EPEVTQTPSHQVTQMGQEVILRCVPISNHLYFYWYRQILGQKVEFLVSFYNNEISEKSEIFDDQFSVERPDGSNFTLKIRSTKLEDSAMYFCASSLGTSGGFQYFGPGTRLLVL.

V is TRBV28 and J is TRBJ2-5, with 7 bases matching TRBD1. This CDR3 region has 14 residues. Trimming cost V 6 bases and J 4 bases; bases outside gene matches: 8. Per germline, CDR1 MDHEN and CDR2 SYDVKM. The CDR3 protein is CASSQGVGAETQYF. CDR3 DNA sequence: TGTGCCAGCAGCCAGGGGGTGGGGGCAGAGACCCAGTACTTC.

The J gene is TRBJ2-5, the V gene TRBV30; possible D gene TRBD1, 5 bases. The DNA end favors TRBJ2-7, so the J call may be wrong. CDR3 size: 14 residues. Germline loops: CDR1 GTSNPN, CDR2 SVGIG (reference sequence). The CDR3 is CAWSVRTPSYEQYF. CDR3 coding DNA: TGTGCCTGGAGTGTGCGGACACCATCCTACGAGCAGTACTTC.

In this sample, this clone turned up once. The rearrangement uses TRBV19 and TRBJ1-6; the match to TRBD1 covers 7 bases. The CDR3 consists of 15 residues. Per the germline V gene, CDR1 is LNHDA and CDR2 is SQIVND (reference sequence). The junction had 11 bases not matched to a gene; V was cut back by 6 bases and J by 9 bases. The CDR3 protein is CASRPDRSLFSPLHF. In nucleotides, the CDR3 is TGTGCCAGTAGACCGGACAGGAGCTTATTTTCACCCCTCCACTTT.

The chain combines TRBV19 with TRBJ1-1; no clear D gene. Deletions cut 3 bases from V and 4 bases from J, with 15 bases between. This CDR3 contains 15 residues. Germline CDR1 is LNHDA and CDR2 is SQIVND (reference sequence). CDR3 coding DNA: TGTGCCAGTAGTATTGAGGCGAGGGAACCCACTGAAGCTTTCTTT. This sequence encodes CASSIEAREPTEAFF.

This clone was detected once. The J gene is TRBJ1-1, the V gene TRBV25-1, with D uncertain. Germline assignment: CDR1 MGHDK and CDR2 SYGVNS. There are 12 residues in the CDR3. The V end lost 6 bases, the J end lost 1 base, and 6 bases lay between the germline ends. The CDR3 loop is CASSRTNTEAFF. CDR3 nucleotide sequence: TGTGCCAGCAGCCGGACGAACACTGAAGCTTTCTTT. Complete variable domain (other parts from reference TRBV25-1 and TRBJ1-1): EADIYQTPRYLVIGTGKKITLECSQTMGHDKMYWYQQDPGMELHLIHYSYGVNSTEKGDLSSESTVSRIRTEHFPLTLESARPSHTSQYLCASSRTNTEAFFGQGTRLTVV.

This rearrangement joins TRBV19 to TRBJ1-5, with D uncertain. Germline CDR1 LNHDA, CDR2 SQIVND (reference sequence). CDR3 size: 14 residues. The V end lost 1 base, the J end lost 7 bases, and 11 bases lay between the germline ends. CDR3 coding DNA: TGTGCCAGTAGTATAGGGCAGGTAAGGCAGCCCCAGCATTTT. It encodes CASSIGQVRQPQHF. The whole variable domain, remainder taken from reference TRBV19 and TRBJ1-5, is DGGITQSPKYLFRKEGQNVTLSCEQNLNHDAMYWYRQDPGQGLRLIYYSQIVNDFQKGDIAEGYSVSREKKESFPLTVTSAQKNPTAFYLCASSIGQVRQPQHFGDGTRLSIL.

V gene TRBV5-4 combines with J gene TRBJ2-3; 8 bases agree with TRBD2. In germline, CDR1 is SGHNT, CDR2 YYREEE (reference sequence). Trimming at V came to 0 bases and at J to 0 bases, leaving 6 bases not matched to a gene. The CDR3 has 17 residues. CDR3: CASSLAGRGRSTDTQYF. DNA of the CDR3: TGTGCCAGCAGCTTGGCCGGGAGGGGGAGAAGCACAGATACGCAGTATTTT.

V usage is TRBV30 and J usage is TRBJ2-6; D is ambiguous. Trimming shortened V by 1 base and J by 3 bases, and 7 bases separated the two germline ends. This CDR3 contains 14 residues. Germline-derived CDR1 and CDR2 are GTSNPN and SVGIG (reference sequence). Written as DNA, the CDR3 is TGTGCCTGGAGTGAGCCCTTTGGGGCCAACGTCCTGACTTTC. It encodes CAWSEPFGANVLTF.

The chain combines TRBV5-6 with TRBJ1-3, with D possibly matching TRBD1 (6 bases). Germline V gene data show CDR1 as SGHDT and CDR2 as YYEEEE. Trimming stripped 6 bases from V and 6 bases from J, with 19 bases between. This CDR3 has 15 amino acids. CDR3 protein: CASTQSPGTLNTIYF. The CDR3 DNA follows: TGTGCCAGCACCCAATCTCCTGGGACATTAAACACCATATATTTT.

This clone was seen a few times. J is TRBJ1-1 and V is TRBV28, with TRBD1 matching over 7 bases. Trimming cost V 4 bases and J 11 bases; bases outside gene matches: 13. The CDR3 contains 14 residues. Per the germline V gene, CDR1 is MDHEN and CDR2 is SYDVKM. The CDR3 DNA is TGTGCCAGCAGTTCGCCGTCGACAGGGAGGAGGGCTTTCTTT. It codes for CASSSPSTGRRAFF. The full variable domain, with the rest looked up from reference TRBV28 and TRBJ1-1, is DVKVTQSSRYLVKRTGEKVFLECVQDMDHENMFWYRQDPGLGLRLIYFSYDVKMKEKGDIPEGYSVSREKKERFSLILESASTNQTSMYLCASSSPSTGRRAFFGQGTRLTVV.

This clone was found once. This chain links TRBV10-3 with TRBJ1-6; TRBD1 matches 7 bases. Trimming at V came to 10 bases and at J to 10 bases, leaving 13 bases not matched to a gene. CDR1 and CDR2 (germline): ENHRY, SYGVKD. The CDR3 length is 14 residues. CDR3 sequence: CATPGQFMFSPLHF. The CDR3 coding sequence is TGTGCCACCCCGGGACAGTTTATGTTCTCACCCCTCCACTTT.

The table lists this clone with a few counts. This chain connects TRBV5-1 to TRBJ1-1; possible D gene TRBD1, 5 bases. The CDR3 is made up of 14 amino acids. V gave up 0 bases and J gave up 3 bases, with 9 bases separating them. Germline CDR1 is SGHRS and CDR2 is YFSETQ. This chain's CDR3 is CASSLGDRYTEAFF. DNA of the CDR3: TGCGCCAGCAGCTTGGGGGACCGCTACACTGAAGCTTTCTTT.

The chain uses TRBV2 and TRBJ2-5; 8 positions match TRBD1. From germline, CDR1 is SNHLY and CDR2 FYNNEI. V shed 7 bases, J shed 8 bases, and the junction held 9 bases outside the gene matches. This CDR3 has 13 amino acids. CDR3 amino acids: CASIEDRASTQYF. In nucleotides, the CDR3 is TGTGCCAGCATAGAGGACAGGGCTTCTACCCAGTACTTC.

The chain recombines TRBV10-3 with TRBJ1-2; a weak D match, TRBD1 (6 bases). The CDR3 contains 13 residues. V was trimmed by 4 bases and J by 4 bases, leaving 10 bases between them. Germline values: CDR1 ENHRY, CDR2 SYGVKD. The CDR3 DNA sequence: TGTGCCATCAGTGGGGGGGCCGGCTATGGCTACACCTTC. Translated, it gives CAISGGAGYGYTF.

The CDR3 loop reads CASSEQSGRGGNEQFF. CDR3 nucleotides: TGCGCCAGCAGTGAGCAGAGCGGGAGGGGGGGCAATGAGCAGTTCTTC. The rearrangement joins TRBV10-1 to TRBJ2-1; 10 bases are shared with TRBD2. V shed 2 bases, J shed 6 bases, and the junction held 7 bases outside the gene matches. The germline gives CDR1 WNHNN, CDR2 SYGVQD (reference sequence). The CDR3 is 16 residues long.

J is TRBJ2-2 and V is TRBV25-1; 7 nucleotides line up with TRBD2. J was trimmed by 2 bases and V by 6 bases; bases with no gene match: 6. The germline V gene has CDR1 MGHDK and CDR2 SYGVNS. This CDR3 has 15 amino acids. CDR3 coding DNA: TGTGCCAGCAGCCTCCGGGACTATAACACCGGGGAGCTGTTTTTT. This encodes CASSLRDYNTGELFF. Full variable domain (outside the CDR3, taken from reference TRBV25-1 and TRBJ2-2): EADIYQTPRYLVIGTGKKITLECSQTMGHDKMYWYQQDPGMELHLIHYSYGVNSTEKGDLSSESTVSRIRTEHFPLTLESARPSHTSQYLCASSLRDYNTGELFFGEGSRLTVL.

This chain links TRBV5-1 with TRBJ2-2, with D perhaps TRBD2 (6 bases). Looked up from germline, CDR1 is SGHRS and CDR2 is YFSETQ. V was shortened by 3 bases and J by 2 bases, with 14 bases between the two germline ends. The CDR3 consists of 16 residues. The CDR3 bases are TGCGCCAGCAGCTCCCTCGGGAGAACAAACACCGGGGAGCTGTTTTTT. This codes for CASSSLGRTNTGELFF.

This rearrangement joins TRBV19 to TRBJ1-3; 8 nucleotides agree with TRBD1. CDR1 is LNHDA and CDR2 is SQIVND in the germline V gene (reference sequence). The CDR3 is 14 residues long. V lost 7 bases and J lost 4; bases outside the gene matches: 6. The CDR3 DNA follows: TGTGCCAGTAAACCCGGACAGGGAGGAAACACCATATATTTT. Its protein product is CASKPGQGGNTIYF.

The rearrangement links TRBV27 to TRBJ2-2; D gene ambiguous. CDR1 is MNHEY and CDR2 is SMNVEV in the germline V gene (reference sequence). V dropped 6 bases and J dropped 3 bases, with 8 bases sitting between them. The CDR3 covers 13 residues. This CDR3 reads CASSLEHTGELFF. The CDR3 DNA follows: TGTGCCAGCAGCCTGGAACACACCGGGGAGCTGTTTTTT.

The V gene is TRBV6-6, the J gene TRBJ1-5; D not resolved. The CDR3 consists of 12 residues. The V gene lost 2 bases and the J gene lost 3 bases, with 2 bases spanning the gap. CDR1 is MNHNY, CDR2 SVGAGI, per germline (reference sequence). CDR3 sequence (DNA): TGTGCCAGCAGTTACAACAATCAGCCCCAGCATTTT. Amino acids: CASSYNNQPQHF.

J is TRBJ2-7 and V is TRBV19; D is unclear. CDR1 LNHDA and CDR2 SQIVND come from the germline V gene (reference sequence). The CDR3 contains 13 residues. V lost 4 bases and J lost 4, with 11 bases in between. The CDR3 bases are TGTGCCAGTAGTAGGACGGTTCCTTACGAGCAGTACTTC. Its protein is CASSRTVPYEQYF.

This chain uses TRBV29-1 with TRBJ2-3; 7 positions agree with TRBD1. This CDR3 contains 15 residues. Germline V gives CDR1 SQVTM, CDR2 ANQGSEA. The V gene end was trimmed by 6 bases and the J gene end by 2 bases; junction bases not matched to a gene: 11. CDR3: CSVGVGTANTDTQYF. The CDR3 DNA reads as TGCAGCGTGGGGGTAGGGACAGCTAACACAGATACGCAGTATTTT.

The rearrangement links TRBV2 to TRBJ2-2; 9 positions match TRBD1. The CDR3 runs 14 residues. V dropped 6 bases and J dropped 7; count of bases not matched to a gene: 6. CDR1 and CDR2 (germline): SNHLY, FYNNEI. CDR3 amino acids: CASSGTGFGGELFF. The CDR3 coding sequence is TGTGCCAGCAGCGGGACAGGGTTTGGCGGGGAGCTGTTTTTT.